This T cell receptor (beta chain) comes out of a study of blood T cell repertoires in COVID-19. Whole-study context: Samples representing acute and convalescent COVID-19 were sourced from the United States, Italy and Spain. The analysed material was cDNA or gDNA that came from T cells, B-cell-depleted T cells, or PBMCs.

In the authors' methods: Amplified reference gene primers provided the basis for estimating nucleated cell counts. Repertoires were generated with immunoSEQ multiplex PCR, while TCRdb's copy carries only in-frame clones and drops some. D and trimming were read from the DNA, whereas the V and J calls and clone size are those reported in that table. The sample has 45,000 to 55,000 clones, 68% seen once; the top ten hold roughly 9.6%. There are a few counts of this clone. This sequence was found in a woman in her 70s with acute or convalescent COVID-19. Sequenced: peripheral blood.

This CDR3 reads CASSLDSVTQYF. In nucleotides, the CDR3 is TGTGCCAGCAGCTTAGATTCGGTCACCCAGTACTTC. The J gene is TRBJ2-5, the V gene TRBV11-2; no clear D. From germline, CDR1 is SGHAT and CDR2 FQNNGV. V was clipped by 0 bases and J by 8 bases, with 7 bases between them. The length of the CDR3 is 12 residues.